The clone carrying this T cell receptor beta chain was observed a single time. Antigen: not known. The data were taken from a study of shared clonotypes between healthy human individuals. Broader study findings: Few donors limited the genetic and exposure-history diversity represented. Naive subsets tended to show greater estimated richness than memory subsets.

With V trimmed by 4 bases and J by 4 bases, 6 bases remained unmatched. The CDR3 extends over 14 amino acids. Germline V CDR1 and CDR2: SGHRS, YFSETQ. Clones were sequenced by immunoSEQ multiplex PCR, and TCRdb holds only the in-frame ones, with some missing. The table shows some 2,500,000 clones, with roughly 93% occurring only once. Sequenced material: naive CD4+ T cells from PBMCs. Subset specified: CD45RA+ positively selected. The J gene is TRBJ1-1, the V gene TRBV5-1, with 8 nucleotides matching TRBD1. This TCR came from a man between 18 and 29 years old in good health. Some clones in this sample may be carry-over from other donors' samples. The CDR3 here is CASSGQGLLTEAFF. The CDR3 nucleotides are TGCGCCAGCAGCGGACAGGGTTTGCTCACTGAAGCTTTCTTT.